These 27 T cell receptor beta chains came from one sample sequenced in a study of T cell changes during pregnancy in multiple sclerosis. The protocol was immunoSEQ multiplex PCR, while the TCRdb copy is restricted to in-frame clones and leaves out a portion. The profile covers 100,000 or so clones, with 90% to 95% appearing a single time and about 3.9% taken by the ten largest. The source was peripheral blood, collected in the first trimester of pregnancy. The origin of the receptors is a female donor with multiple sclerosis, enrolled in a pregnancy study.

The chain's CDR3 is CASSRGQGAVEAFF. CDR3 nucleotide sequence: TGTGCCAGCAGCCGCGGACAGGGGGCGGTTGAAGCTTTCTTT. The chain recombines TRBV6-6 with TRBJ1-1, with 11 bases aligning to TRBD1. The CDR3 extends over 14 amino acids. V shed 6 bases, J shed 7 bases, and the junction held 7 bases outside the gene matches. Germline assignment: CDR1 MNHNY and CDR2 SVGAGI (reference sequence).

The chain is built from TRBV5-1 and TRBJ2-7, with 8 bases matching TRBD1. Per germline, CDR1 SGHRS and CDR2 YFSETQ. V trimming: 4 bases; J trimming: 6 bases; junction bases outside the gene matches: 12. The CDR3 extends over 15 amino acids. The CDR3, as DNA: TGCGCCAGCAGCCCACCAGGGGGCTTAAAGGGCGAGCAGTACTTC. As protein: CASSPPGGLKGEQYF.

This clone was seen just once. The chain recombines TRBV5-6 with TRBJ2-3; weak D call: TRBD2 (5 bases). This CDR3 is built from 18 residues. CDR1 SGHDT and CDR2 YYEEEE come from the germline V gene. Trimming removed 0 bases from V and 5 bases from J, with 22 bases in between. The CDR3 nucleotides are TGTGCCAGCAGCTTGGCCCCGTATAGGGAGAGCATCGGAGATACGCAGTATTTT. Its protein is CASSLAPYRESIGDTQYF. The complete variable domain, with remaining parts taken from reference TRBV5-6 and TRBJ2-3, reads DAGVTQSPTHLIKTRGQQVTLRCSPKSGHDTVSWYQQALGQGPQFIFQYYEEEERQRGNFPDRFSGHQFPNYSSELNVNALLLGDSALYLCASSLAPYRESIGDTQYFGPGTRLTVL.

Here the CDR3 reads CASSVGGPSMNTEAFF. The CDR3 DNA reads as TGTGCCAGCAGCGTAGGGGGCCCGTCCATGAACACTGAAGCTTTCTTT. V gene TRBV9 combines with J gene TRBJ1-1, with D maybe TRBD1 (5 bases). V was clipped by 0 bases and J by 0 bases, with 12 bases between them. CDR1 SGDLS and CDR2 YYNGEE come from the germline V gene. CDR3 length equals 16 residues.

A single count supports this clone. The chain uses TRBV14 and TRBJ1-1; unclear D gene. V lost 3 bases, J lost 3 bases, and 5 bases lay in between. Germline V gives CDR1 SGHDN, CDR2 FVKESK. This CDR3 has 12 amino acids. The CDR3 DNA reads TGTGCCAGCAGCCAGAGGCACACTGAAGCTTTCTTT. Its translation is CASSQRHTEAFF.

The J gene is TRBJ1-4, the V gene TRBV7-8; D gene ambiguous. Germline assignment: CDR1 SGHVS and CDR2 FQNEAQ. This CDR3 spans 19 amino acids. Trimming removed 0 bases at V and 0 bases at J, with 17 bases between. CDR3 sequence: CASSLALTTLAATNEKLFF. CDR3 nucleotides: TGTGCCAGCAGCTTAGCGTTGACAACGCTGGCTGCAACTAATGAAAAACTGTTTTTT. Using reference TRBV7-8 and TRBJ1-4 for the parts outside the CDR3, the full variable domain is GAGVSQSPRYKVAKRGQDVALRCDPISGHVSLFWYQQALGQGPEFLTYFQNEAQLDKSGLPSDRFFAERPEGSVSTLKIQRTQQEDSAVYLCASSLALTTLAATNEKLFFGSGTQLSVL.

J is TRBJ1-4 and V is TRBV7-2; D possibly corresponds to TRBD1 (6 bases). V was cut by 2 bases and J by 5 bases, with 15 bases left in between. The CDR3 runs 16 residues. Germline loops: CDR1 SGHTA, CDR2 FQGNSA. The CDR3 spells CASSLISGVGNEKLFF. The CDR3 coding sequence is TGTGCCAGCAGCTTAATATCAGGGGTGGGGAATGAAAAACTGTTTTTT. The full variable domain, its missing parts supplied by reference TRBV7-2 and TRBJ1-4, is GAGVSQSPSNKVTEKGKDVELRCDPISGHTALYWYRQSLGQGLEFLIYFQGNSAPDKSGLPSDRFSAERTGGSVSTLTIQRTQQEDSAVYLCASSLISGVGNEKLFFGSGTQLSVL.

The sample holds a few counts of this clone. The genes are TRBV2 and TRBJ1-4; a weak D match, TRBD1 (5 bases). This CDR3 is 15 amino acids long. From germline, CDR1 is SNHLY and CDR2 FYNNEI. Trimming stripped 3 bases from V and 7 bases from J, with 15 bases between. The CDR3: CASSDGAGGTEKLFF. The CDR3 coding sequence is TGTGCCAGCAGTGACGGGGCAGGAGGGACTGAAAAACTGTTTTTT.

This rearrangement joins TRBV5-4 to TRBJ2-4, with TRBD2 as a possible D gene (7 bases). The CDR3 runs 16 residues. Germline CDR1 and CDR2: SGHNT and YYREEE (reference sequence). V shed 4 bases and J shed 0 bases, with 14 bases lying between them. The CDR3 DNA sequence: TGTGCCAGCAGCAGCGGGACATCTCTAGCCAAAAACATTCAGTACTTC. Its protein is CASSSGTSLAKNIQYF.

Here the CDR3 reads CATTAGTSINEQFF. CDR3 sequence (DNA): TGTGCCACAACTGCCGGGACTAGTATCAATGAGCAGTTCTTC. The chain has TRBV27 and TRBJ2-1; 8 bases fit TRBD2. CDR3 length: 14 residues. V shed 10 bases and J 6 bases; nucleotides not matched to a gene: 11. Germline CDR1 MNHEY, CDR2 SMNVEV (reference sequence).

The CDR3 spells CASSLALIAGGEQFF. For the CDR3, the DNA is TGTGCCAGCAGCTTAGCGCTGATAGCGGGGGGTGAGCAGTTCTTC. The gene calls are TRBV7-2 and TRBJ2-1; 10 bases align to TRBD2. This CDR3 contains 15 residues. Losses at the gene ends were 0 bases for V and 9 bases for J; bases not matched to a gene: 5. CDR1 is SGHTA and CDR2 is FQGNSA in the germline V gene. The full variable domain, rest sourced from reference TRBV7-2 and TRBJ2-1, is GAGVSQSPSNKVTEKGKDVELRCDPISGHTALYWYRQSLGQGLEFLIYFQGNSAPDKSGLPSDRFSAERTGGSVSTLTIQRTQQEDSAVYLCASSLALIAGGEQFFGPGTRLTVL.

CDR3 DNA sequence: TGTGCCAGCAGCGGAGGGACAGGCTTGGGTCTTGCTGGAAACACCATATATTTT. Translation: CASSGGTGLGLAGNTIYF. J is TRBJ1-3 and V is TRBV9; TRBD1 matches 8 bases. The V segment lost 3 bases and the J segment 2 bases; nucleotides outside the gene matches: 13. Germline assignment: CDR1 SGDLS and CDR2 YYNGEE. The CDR3 is made up of 18 amino acids.

The gene calls are TRBV15 and TRBJ2-1, with 10 bases matching TRBD1. V trimming: 1 base; J trimming: 7 bases; junction bases outside the gene matches: 10. This CDR3 is 17 amino acids long. Per the germline V gene, CDR1 is LNHNV and CDR2 is YYDKDF (reference sequence). Written as DNA, the CDR3 is TGTGCCACCAGCAGAGGGGAGGGACAGGGGACGGGGAATGAGCAGTTCTTC. Its translation is CATSRGEGQGTGNEQFF.

The chain employs TRBV7-2 and TRBJ2-3; a possible D gene is TRBD2 (6 bases). Trimming took off 0 bases at V and 2 bases at J, with 9 bases between the two ends. The CDR3 extends over 15 amino acids. Germline V lookup: CDR1 SGHTA, CDR2 FQGNSA. This chain's CDR3 is CASSLALAFTDTQYF. DNA for the CDR3: TGTGCCAGCAGCTTAGCCCTAGCGTTCACAGATACGCAGTATTTT.

The V and J genes are TRBV27 and TRBJ2-1, with 13 positions matching TRBD2. The CDR3 extends over 15 amino acids. The ends lost 6 bases at V and 4 bases at J; junction bases unmatched: 3. Per germline, CDR1 MNHEY and CDR2 SMNVEV (reference sequence). CDR3 nucleotides: TGTGCCAGCAGCCTGACTAGCGGGAGGTACAATGAGCAGTTCTTC. It yields the protein CASSLTSGRYNEQFF.

The V and J genes are TRBV5-1 and TRBJ2-1; tentative D call: TRBD1 (5 bases). V lost 0 bases and J 5 bases, leaving 15 bases between the germline ends. This CDR3 comprises 16 residues. Germline V gene sequence: CDR1 SGHRS, CDR2 YFSETQ. CDR3 sequence reads: CASSLAVGVGDNEQFF. The CDR3 bases are TGCGCCAGCAGCTTGGCCGTAGGGGTTGGGGACAATGAGCAGTTCTTC.

This chain uses TRBV6-5 with TRBJ1-2; D perhaps matches TRBD1 (6 bases). The V end was cut by 1 base, the J end by 4 bases, with 13 bases between. Germline V gene data show CDR1 as MNHEY and CDR2 as SVGAGI. This CDR3 has 15 residues. CDR3 DNA sequence: TGTGCCAGCAGTTACTTTCCGGGGGGCAGCTATGGCTACACCTTC. Its protein is CASSYFPGGSYGYTF.

The chain carries TRBV5-4 and TRBJ2-5; the D is unclear. CDR1 and CDR2 (germline): SGHNT, YYREEE (reference sequence). V lost 4 bases and J lost 2, with 9 bases in between. CDR3 length equals 13 residues. This CDR3 is CASSPVGQETQYF. The CDR3 nucleotides are TGTGCCAGCAGCCCTGTCGGGCAAGAGACCCAGTACTTC.

This clone was recorded only once. The CDR3 bases are TGTGCCAGCAGCTTAACTCGGGACAGGGCCAACCGGGGTGGTGCTTTCTTT. It specifies CASSLTRDRANRGGAFF. The J gene is TRBJ1-1, the V gene TRBV5-6; 9 nucleotides align to TRBD1. The CDR3 length is 17 residues. The trim removed 2 bases at V and 11 bases at J, leaving 19 bases unmatched. Germline V gene sequence: CDR1 SGHDT, CDR2 YYEEEE.

This chain uses TRBV10-3 with TRBJ2-3; possibly TRBD1 for D (6 bases). Germline V gene sequence: CDR1 ENHRY, CDR2 SYGVKD. Trimming shortened V by 4 bases and J by 0 bases, and 20 bases separated the two germline ends. This CDR3 spans 18 amino acids. The CDR3 DNA sequence: TGTGCCATCAGTGGGCTCAGGACAGCCGAGACTAGCACAGATACGCAGTATTTT. This encodes CAISGLRTAETSTDTQYF.

The chain recombines TRBV2 with TRBJ2-1; TRBD2 matches 15 bases. Trimming at V came to 10 bases and at J to 9 bases, leaving 10 bases not matched to a gene. The CDR3 spans 15 residues. The germline gives CDR1 SNHLY, CDR2 FYNNEI. The CDR3 here is CATHLGLAGGSEQFF. For the CDR3, the DNA is TGTGCCACCCACTTGGGACTAGCGGGGGGTAGTGAGCAGTTCTTC.

The V gene is TRBV19, the J gene TRBJ2-7; 8 bases align to TRBD2. The CDR3 totals 17 residues. After removal of 3 bases from V and 3 bases from J, the junction contained 13 bases not matched to a gene. Germline CDR1 LNHDA, CDR2 SQIVND (reference sequence). The CDR3 DNA reads TGTGCCAGTAGTATCACGCCTGCACTAGCGGACTACTACGAGCAGTACTTC. It translates to CASSITPALADYYEQYF.

The chain couples TRBV15 to TRBJ2-2; D may be TRBD2 (7 bases). The CDR3 is made up of 17 amino acids. V was shortened by 1 base and J by 0 bases, with 12 bases between the two germline ends. Germline V lookup: CDR1 LNHNV, CDR2 YYDKDF (reference sequence). The CDR3 nucleotides are TGTGCCACCAGCAGAGGCTTAGGGGGGGCGAACACCGGGGAGCTGTTTTTT. It is translated as CATSRGLGGANTGELFF.

This clone was counted once. The germline gene is not matched at one end of the junction; a read error may be the cause. V is TRBV7-7 and J is TRBJ2-1; possibly TRBD2 for D (5 bases). This CDR3 region has 15 residues. The germline V gene encodes CDR1 SSHAT and CDR2 FNYEAQ (reference sequence). The CDR3 DNA follows: TGTGCTAGCAGCCCGGGGTCGGGGATCTACAATGAGCAGTTCTTC. This gives the protein CASSPGSGIYNEQFF.

The CDR3 bases are TGCAGTGCCCGAAGCCCCGATGAGCAGTTCTTC. Translating it yields CSARSPDEQFF. The chain links TRBV20-1 to TRBJ2-1, with D unclear. Trimming pared 6 bases from V and 8 bases from J, leaving 11 bases between. Germline V gene lookup returns CDR1 DFQATT and CDR2 SNEGSKA (reference sequence). The CDR3 sequence is 11 residues long.

The V call is TRBV30, the J call TRBJ2-5; 8 bases match TRBD1. The CDR3 consists of 15 residues. After removal of 4 bases from V and 5 bases from J, the junction contained 12 bases not matched to a gene. Per germline, CDR1 GTSNPN and CDR2 SVGIG (reference sequence). CDR3 sequence: CAWTGTGTGGETQYF. Here the CDR3 DNA reads TGTGCCTGGACAGGAACCGGGACAGGCGGTGAGACCCAGTACTTC.

The V gene is TRBV5-8, the J gene TRBJ2-7; D is perhaps TRBD2 (7 bases). The V and J ends lost 4 bases and 0 bases respectively, with 11 bases between them. The CDR3 contains 14 residues. Per germline, CDR1 SGHTS and CDR2 YDEGEE. The DNA for the CDR3 is TGTGCCAGCAGCCGCGGGGGCACCTCCTACGAGCAGTACTTC. Its protein product is CASSRGGTSYEQYF.